What follows are 6 T cell receptor beta chains derived from one specimen sequenced in a study of blood T cells in healthy people across ages. With a J-beta primer mix and a sample-barcoded 5' primer, a second PCR ran about 6 to 11 cycles. TCRdb analysed the 5' RACE reads with MiXCR anew, one entry per CDR3 protein. The table has hundreds of thousands of distinct CDR3 sequences, approximately 48% seen once. Sequencing was performed on blood. The source is a man in his 60s in good health.

The rearrangement joins TRBV28 to TRBJ2-7; D is undetermined. Trimming removed 5 bases at V and 3 bases at J, with 14 bases between. Germline V gene lookup returns CDR1 MDHEN and CDR2 SYDVKM. The CDR3 spans 14 residues. CDR3 sequence reads: CASSRGLTGYEQYF. In nucleotides, the CDR3 is TGTGCCAGCAGTCGAGGTCTCACGGGCTACGAGCAGTACTTC.

This chain links TRBV5-1 with TRBJ2-1, with TRBD2 matching 11 bases. J was trimmed by 8 bases and V by 4 bases; bases with no gene match: 5. Germline assignment: CDR1 SGHRS and CDR2 YFSETQ. This CDR3 has 14 amino acids. The chain's CDR3 is CASSPPGLADEQFF. The CDR3 nucleotides are TGCGCCAGCAGCCCCCCGGGACTAGCGGATGAGCAGTTCTTC.

As regards this clonotype: Since a much larger clone is just one base distant, this may be a read error. The chain uses TRBV25-1 and TRBJ2-6; 8 bases align to TRBD1. V was clipped by 1 base and J by 0 bases; unmatched bases: 11. The CDR3 contains 20 residues. CDR1 is MGHDK and CDR2 is SYGVNS in the germline V gene. The chain's CDR3 is CASSEFFSGQAASGANVLTF. CDR3 nucleotide sequence: TGTGCCAGCAGTGAATTTTTTTCGGGACAGGCGGCCTCTGGGGCCAACGTCCTGACTTTC.

The chain recombines TRBV12-3 or TRBV12-4 with TRBJ1-2, with a weak D call TRBD1 (5 bases). The germline V and J ends were trimmed by 7 bases and 2 bases, with 11 bases remaining between them. The CDR3 totals 13 residues. The CDR3 region is CASTPTANYGYTF. The CDR3 nucleotides are TGTGCCAGCACCCCGACAGCCAACTATGGCTACACCTTC.

The chain uses TRBV30 and TRBJ1-3; D gene uncertain. Germline assignment: CDR1 GTSNPN and CDR2 SVGIG (reference sequence). Between the trimmed V and J ends, which lost 7 bases and 4 bases, there was a span of 14 bases. There are 13 residues in the CDR3. For the CDR3, the DNA is TGTGCCTTGGGTAAAGACACCGGAAACACCATATATTTT. It codes for CALGKDTGNTIYF.

The rearrangement joins TRBV15 to TRBJ2-3; D gene unclear. Germline loops: CDR1 LNHNV, CDR2 YYDKDF (reference sequence). CDR3 length: 18 residues. V lost 1 base and J lost 2, with 19 bases in between. CDR3 residues: CATSRGGYTTYYTDTQYF. Here the CDR3 DNA reads TGTGCCACCAGCAGAGGCGGCTACACCACGTATTACACAGATACGCAGTATTTT.